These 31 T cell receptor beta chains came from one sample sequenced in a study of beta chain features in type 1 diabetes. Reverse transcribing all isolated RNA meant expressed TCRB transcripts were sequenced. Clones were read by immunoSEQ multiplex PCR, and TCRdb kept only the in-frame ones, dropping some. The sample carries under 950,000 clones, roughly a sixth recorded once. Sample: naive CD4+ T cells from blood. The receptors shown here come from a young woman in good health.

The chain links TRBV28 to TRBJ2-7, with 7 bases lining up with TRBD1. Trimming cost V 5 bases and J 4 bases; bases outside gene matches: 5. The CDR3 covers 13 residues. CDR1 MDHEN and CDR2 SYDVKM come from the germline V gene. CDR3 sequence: CASSTGQPYEQYF. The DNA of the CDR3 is TGTGCCAGCAGTACGGGACAGCCGTACGAGCAGTACTTC.

The CDR3, as DNA: TGTGCCAGCAGTTCAGGGGTAGAGACCCAGTACTTC. It is translated as CASSSGVETQYF. The chain employs TRBV6-5 and TRBJ2-5; D might be TRBD1 (6 bases). Germline V CDR1 and CDR2: MNHEY, SVGAGI. The CDR3 consists of 12 residues. With 4 bases removed from V and 4 bases from J, the gap between germline ends came to 7 bases.

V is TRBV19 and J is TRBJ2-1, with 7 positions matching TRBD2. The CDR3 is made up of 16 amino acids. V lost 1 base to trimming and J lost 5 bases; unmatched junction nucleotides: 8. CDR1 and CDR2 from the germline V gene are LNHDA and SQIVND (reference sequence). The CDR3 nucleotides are TGTGCCAGTAGTATAGTTGGGCTAGCGGAAAACAATGAGCAGTTCTTC. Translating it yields CASSIVGLAENNEQFF.

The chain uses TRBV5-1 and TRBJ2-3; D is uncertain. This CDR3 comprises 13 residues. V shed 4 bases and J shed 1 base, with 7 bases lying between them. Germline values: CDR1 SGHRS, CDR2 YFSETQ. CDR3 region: CASSNLGTDTQYF. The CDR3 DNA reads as TGCGCCAGCAGCAACTTGGGCACAGATACGCAGTATTTT.

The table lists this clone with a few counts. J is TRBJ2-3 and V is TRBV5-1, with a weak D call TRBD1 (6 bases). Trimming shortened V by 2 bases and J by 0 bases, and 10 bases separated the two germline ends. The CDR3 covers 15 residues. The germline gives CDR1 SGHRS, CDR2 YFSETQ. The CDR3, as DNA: TGCGCCAGCAGCTTCTCCAGGGGCAGCACAGATACGCAGTATTTT. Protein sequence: CASSFSRGSTDTQYF.

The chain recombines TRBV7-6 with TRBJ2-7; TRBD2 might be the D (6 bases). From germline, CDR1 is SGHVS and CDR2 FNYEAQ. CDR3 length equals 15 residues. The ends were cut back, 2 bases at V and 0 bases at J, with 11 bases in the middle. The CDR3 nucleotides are TGTGCCAGCAGCTTAAGGTCGGGAGCCTCCTACGAGCAGTACTTC. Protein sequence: CASSLRSGASYEQYF.

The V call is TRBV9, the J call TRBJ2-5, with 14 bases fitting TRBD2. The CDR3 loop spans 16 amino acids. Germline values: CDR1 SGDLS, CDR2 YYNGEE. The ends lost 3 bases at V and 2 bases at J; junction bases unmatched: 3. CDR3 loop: CASSGGLAGGQETQYF. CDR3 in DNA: TGTGCCAGCAGCGGCGGACTAGCGGGAGGACAAGAGACCCAGTACTTC.

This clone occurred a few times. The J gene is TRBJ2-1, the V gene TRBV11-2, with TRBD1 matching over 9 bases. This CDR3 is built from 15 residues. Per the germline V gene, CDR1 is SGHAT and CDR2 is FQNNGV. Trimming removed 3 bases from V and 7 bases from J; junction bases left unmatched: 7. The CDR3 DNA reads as TGTGCCAGCAGCTTCTCCCACGGGACAGGGAATGAGCAGTTCTTC. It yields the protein CASSFSHGTGNEQFF.

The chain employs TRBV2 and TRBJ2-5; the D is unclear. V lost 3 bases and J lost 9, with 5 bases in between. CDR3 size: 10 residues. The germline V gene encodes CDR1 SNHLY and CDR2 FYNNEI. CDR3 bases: TGTGCCAGCAGTGAGGGCTCCCAGTACTTC. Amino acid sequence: CASSEGSQYF.

Here the CDR3 DNA reads TGCAGCGTTGCCATAGCGATGTCCTACAATGAGCAGTTCTTC. Translated, it gives CSVAIAMSYNEQFF. The gene calls are TRBV29-1 and TRBJ2-1, with a tentative D call TRBD2 (5 bases). The V end was cut by 4 bases, the J end by 1 base, with 11 bases between. The CDR3 has 14 residues. Germline lookup yields CDR1 SQVTM and CDR2 ANQGSEA.

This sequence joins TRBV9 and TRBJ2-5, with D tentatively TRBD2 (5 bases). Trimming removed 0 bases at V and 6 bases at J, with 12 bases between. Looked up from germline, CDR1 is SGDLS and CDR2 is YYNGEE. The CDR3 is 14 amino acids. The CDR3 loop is CASSVALDLQTQYF. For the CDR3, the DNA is TGTGCCAGCAGCGTAGCCCTGGACTTACAGACCCAGTACTTC. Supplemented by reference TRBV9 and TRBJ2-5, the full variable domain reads DSGVTQTPKHLITATGQRVTLRCSPRSGDLSVYWYQQSLDQGLQFLIQYYNGEERAKGNILERFSAQQFPDLHSELNLSSLELGDSALYFCASSVALDLQTQYFGPGTRLLVL.

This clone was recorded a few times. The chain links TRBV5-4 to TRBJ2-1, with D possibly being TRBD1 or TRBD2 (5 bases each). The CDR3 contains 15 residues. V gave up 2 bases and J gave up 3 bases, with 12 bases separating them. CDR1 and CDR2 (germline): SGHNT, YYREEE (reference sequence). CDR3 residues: CASSFQGTRYNEQFF. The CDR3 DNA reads TGTGCCAGCAGCTTTCAAGGGACCCGCTACAATGAGCAGTTCTTC. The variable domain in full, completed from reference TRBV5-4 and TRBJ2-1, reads ETGVTQSPTHLIKTRGQQVTLRCSSQSGHNTVSWYQQALGQGPQFIFQYYREEENGRGNFPPRFSGLQFPNYSSELNVNALELDDSALYLCASSFQGTRYNEQFFGPGTRLTVL.

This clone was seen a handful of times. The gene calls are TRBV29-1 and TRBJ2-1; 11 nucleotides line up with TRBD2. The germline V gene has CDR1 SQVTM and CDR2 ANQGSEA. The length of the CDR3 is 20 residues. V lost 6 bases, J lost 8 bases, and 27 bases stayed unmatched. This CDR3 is CSVVGLSRTSGQLGGDEQFF. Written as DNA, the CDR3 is TGCAGCGTGGTCGGCCTCTCCCGGACTAGCGGGCAGCTGGGTGGTGATGAGCAGTTCTTC.

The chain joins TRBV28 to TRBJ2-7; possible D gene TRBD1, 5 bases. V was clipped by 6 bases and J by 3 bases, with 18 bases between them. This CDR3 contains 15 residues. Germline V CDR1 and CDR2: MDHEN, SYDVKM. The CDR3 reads CASSTRGGGGYEQYF. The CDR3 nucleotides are TGTGCCAGCAGCACAAGGGGTGGCGGCGGCTACGAGCAGTACTTC.

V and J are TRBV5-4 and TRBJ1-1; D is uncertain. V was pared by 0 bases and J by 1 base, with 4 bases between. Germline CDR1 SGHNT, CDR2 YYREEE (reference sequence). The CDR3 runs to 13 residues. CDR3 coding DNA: TGTGCCAGCAGCTTGGACACGAACACTGAAGCTTTCTTT. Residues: CASSLDTNTEAFF.

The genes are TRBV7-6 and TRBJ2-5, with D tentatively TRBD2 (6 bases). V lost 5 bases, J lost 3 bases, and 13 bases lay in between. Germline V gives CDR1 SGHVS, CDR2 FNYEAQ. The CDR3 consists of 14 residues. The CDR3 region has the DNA TGTGCCAGCAGCCCAAGACTAGGAAAAGAGACCCAGTACTTC. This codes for CASSPRLGKETQYF.

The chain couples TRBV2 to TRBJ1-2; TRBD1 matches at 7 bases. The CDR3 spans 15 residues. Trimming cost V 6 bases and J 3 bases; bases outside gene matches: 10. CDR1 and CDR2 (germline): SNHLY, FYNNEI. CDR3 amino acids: CASRKQGLLDYGYTF. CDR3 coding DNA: TGTGCCAGCAGGAAACAGGGGTTATTAGACTATGGCTACACCTTC. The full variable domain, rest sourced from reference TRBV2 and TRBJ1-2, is EPEVTQTPSHQVTQMGQEVILRCVPISNHLYFYWYRQILGQKVEFLVSFYNNEISEKSEIFDDQFSVERPDGSNFTLKIRSTKLEDSAMYFCASRKQGLLDYGYTFGSGTRLTVV.

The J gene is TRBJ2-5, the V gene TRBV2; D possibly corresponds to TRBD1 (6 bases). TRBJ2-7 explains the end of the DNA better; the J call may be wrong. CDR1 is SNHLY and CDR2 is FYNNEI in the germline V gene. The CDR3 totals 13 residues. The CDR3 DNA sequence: TGTGCCAGCAGGGAGGACAGCTCCTACGAGCAGTACTTC. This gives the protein CASREDSSYEQYF.

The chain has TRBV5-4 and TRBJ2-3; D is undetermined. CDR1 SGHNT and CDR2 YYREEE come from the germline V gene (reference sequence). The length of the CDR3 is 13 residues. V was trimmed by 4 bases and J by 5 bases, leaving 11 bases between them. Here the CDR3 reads CASSQTYEDTQYF. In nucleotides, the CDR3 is TGTGCCAGCAGCCAAACCTACGAAGATACGCAGTATTTT.

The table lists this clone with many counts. The CDR3 here is CASREGFGANVLTF. The CDR3 DNA sequence: TGTGCCAGCAGAGAGGGGTTTGGGGCCAACGTCCTGACTTTC. V and J are TRBV2 and TRBJ2-6; the D call may be TRBD1 or TRBD2 (5 bases each). This CDR3 spans 14 amino acids. The germline V and J ends were trimmed by 6 bases and 3 bases, with 9 bases remaining between them. CDR1 SNHLY and CDR2 FYNNEI come from the germline V gene.

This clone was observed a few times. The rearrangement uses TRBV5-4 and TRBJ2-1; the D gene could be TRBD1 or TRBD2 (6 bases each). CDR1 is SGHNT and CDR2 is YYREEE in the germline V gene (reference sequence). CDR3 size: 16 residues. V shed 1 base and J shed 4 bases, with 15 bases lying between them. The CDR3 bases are TGTGCCAGCAGCTTGCACGGGGGCCTAGATTACAATGAGCAGTTCTTC. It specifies CASSLHGGLDYNEQFF. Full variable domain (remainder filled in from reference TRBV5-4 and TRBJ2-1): ETGVTQSPTHLIKTRGQQVTLRCSSQSGHNTVSWYQQALGQGPQFIFQYYREEENGRGNFPPRFSGLQFPNYSSELNVNALELDDSALYLCASSLHGGLDYNEQFFGPGTRLTVL.

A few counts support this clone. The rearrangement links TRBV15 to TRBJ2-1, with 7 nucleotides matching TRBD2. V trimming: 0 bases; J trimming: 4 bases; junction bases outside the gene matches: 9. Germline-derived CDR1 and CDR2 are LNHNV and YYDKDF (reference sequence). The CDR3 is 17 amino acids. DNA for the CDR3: TGTGCCACCAGCAGAGATCACTGGGGGACTACGTACAATGAGCAGTTCTTC. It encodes CATSRDHWGTTYNEQFF.

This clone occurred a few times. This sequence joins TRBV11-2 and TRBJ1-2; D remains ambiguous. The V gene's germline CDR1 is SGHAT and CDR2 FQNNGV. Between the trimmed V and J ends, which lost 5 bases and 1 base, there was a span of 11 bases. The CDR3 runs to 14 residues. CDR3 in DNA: TGTGCCAGCAGCACCTATCGGATTAACTATGGCTACACCTTC. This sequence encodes CASSTYRINYGYTF.

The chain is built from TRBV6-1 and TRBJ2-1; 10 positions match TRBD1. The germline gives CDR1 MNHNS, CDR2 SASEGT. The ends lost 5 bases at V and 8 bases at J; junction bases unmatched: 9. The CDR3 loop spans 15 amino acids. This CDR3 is CASSRPGQGRDEQFF. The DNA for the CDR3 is TGTGCCAGCAGTAGACCGGGACAGGGGAGGGATGAGCAGTTCTTC.

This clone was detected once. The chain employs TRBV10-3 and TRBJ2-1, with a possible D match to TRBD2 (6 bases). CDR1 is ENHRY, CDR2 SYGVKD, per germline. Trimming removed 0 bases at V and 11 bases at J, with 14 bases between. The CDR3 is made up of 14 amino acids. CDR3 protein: CAISESETGTQQFF. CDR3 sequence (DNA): TGTGCCATCAGTGAGTCGGAAACCGGGACTCAGCAGTTCTTC.

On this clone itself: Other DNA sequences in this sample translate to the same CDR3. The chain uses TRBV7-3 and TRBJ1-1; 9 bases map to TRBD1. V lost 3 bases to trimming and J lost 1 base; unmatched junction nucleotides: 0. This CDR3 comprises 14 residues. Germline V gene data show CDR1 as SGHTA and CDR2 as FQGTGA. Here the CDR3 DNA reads TGTGCCAGCAGCTTGGGACAGGGGAACACTGAAGCTTTCTTT. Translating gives CASSLGQGNTEAFF.

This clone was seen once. CDR3 residues: CASSLRGRYQPQHF. The CDR3 bases are TGTGCCAGCAGTTTAAGGGGGAGATATCAGCCCCAGCATTTT. The chain recombines TRBV28 with TRBJ1-5; possibly TRBD1 for D (6 bases). CDR3 length equals 14 residues. Trimming pared 2 bases from V and 5 bases from J, leaving 10 bases between. From germline, CDR1 is MDHEN and CDR2 SYDVKM.

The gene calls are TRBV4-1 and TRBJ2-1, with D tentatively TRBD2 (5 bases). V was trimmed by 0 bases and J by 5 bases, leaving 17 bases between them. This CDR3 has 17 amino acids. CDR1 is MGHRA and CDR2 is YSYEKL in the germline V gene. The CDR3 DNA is TGCGCCAGCAGCCAAGAGGGAGACTACTACCTTAACAATGAGCAGTTCTTC. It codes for CASSQEGDYYLNNEQFF.

CDR3 sequence (DNA): TGTGCCAGCTCACGATCATCAGGGGGCGAGCAGTACTTC. It encodes CASSRSSGGEQYF. The gene calls are TRBV18 and TRBJ2-7; 7 bases map to TRBD1. Germline values: CDR1 KGHSH, CDR2 LQKENI. The CDR3 is made up of 13 amino acids. The junction had 6 bases not matched to a gene; V was cut back by 4 bases and J by 6 bases.

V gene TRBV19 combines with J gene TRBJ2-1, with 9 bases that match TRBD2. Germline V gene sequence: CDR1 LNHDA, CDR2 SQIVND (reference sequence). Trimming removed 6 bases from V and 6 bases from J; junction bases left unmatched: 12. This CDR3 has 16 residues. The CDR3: CASSPLSGTSFNEQFF. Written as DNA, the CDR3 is TGTGCCAGTAGCCCCCTTTCTGGGACTAGCTTCAATGAGCAGTTCTTC.

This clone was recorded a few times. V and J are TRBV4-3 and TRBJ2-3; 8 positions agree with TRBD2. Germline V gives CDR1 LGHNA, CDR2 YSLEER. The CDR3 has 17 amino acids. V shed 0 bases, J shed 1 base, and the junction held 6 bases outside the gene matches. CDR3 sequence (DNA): TGCGCCAGCAGCCAAGATCCGGGGGGGATGGGCACAGATACGCAGTATTTT. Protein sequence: CASSQDPGGMGTDTQYF.